This T cell receptor beta chain was profiled in a study of blood T cell repertoires in COVID-19. The repertoire was sequenced with immunoSEQ multiplex PCR; TCRdb's copy has only in-frame clones and lacks some. The sample includes around 250,000 clones, more than 75% of them seen just once. This receptor was obtained from a woman aged 50 to 60 who had recovered from COVID-19. The source material was PBMCs or T cells enriched from blood (not recorded which).

The CDR3 reads CASSPVTATSGTRVTGELFF. The CDR3 DNA reads TGTGCCAGCTCACCAGTGACGGCGACTAGCGGGACCCGAGTCACCGGGGAGCTGTTTTTT. This chain connects TRBV18 to TRBJ2-2; TRBD2 aligns across 11 bases. This CDR3 region has 20 residues. Germline CDR1 reads KGHSH; CDR2 reads LQKENI. Trimming removed 2 bases from V and 4 bases from J; junction bases left unmatched: 15.